This T cell receptor (beta chain) was identified during a study of Ad26.COV2.S vaccination and SARS-CoV-2 variants (dated by TCRdb to about 2021). Regarding the study in general: The specificity and breadth of SARS-CoV-2-reactive T cell receptors after Ad26.COV2.S vaccination were assessed by TCRbeta repertoire sequencing. A total of 32 samples were included in the TCR-sequenced set, comprising some 20 Ad26.COV2.S vaccine recipients, 5 placebo recipients and 8 SARS-CoV-2 convalescent individuals. Broader findings and caveats from the paper: After vaccination, spike-specific CD8+ and CD4+ T cell responses were reported to show substantial breadth. Ad26.COV2.S recipients had higher spike-specific TCR breadth than placebo recipients (P = 0.0014). Non-spike TCR breadth was comparable between vaccine and placebo recipients, consistent with the vaccine containing only spike. The authors noted that the TCR breadth and depth analyses may have underestimated total T cell responses.

The immunoSEQ Assay was used to sequence TCRbeta CDR3 regions. After extraction, genomic DNA underwent amplification by bias-controlled multiplex PCR, followed by high-throughput sequencing. The study's processing was this. Collapsing and filtering of sequences were performed to quantify the absolute abundance of each unique TCRbeta CDR3 region. Usable DNA was measured by amplifying reference genes present in all nucleated cells, and TCRbeta template counts were normalized to that usable DNA to estimate T cell fraction. Repertoire TCRs were annotated as SARS-CoV-2-specific by exact matching of V gene, CDR3 amino acid sequence and J gene to a known reactive TCR set. The reference SARS-CoV-2 TCR set was obtained from MIRA and was filtered for enrichment in COVID-19-positive ImmuneCODE repertoires, whereby public or cross-reactive TCRs were removed. Drawing on the MIRA antigens, annotated TCRs were analysed further at the level of specific ORF or position within ORF. Depth was the summed frequency of annotated unique rearrangements, while breadth was defined as annotated unique rearrangements over total unique productive rearrangements. TCR breadth was compared between groups using two-sided Wilcoxon rank-sum tests. TCRdb stores this immuneACCESS table with in-frame sequences only. Part of the clones is absent; in the studies checked, under half of the shortfall reflects unresolved V genes, and no reason is known for the rest. V, J and clone size derive from that table, while D and trimming were established from the DNA sequence. A total of more than 150,000 clones appear in this sample, roughly 89% of them only once. The ten top clones hold about 5.5% of the sample.

V trim: 4 bases; J trim: 6 bases; unmatched bases: 5. CDR1 and CDR2 were assigned from the germline V gene as MNHEY and SVGAGI. The CDR3 contains 14 residues, cysteine and phenylalanine counted. Kept here is only the CDR3 DNA, which spans 42 bases and is read in frame from base 1. The time point tag for this specimen amounts to: individuals recovered from natural SARS-CoV-2 infection. As regards this clone: Its antigen target is currently unknown. The input lacks base qualities; no much larger clone sits a single base away.

Sequenced here: peripheral blood, sampled after recovery from COVID-19. The rearranged chain carries TRBV6-5 and TRBJ1-4; 7 of the junction bases match TRBD1. The TCR originated in a human donor who had recovered from COVID-19. The CDR3 protein is CASSSGTAHEKLFF. The base sequence is TGTGCCAGCAGTTCCGGGACAGCCCATGAAAAACTGTTTTTT.